This TCR beta chain was captured in a study of beta chain features in type 1 diabetes. General study results and limits: In these data, an HLA type influence on TCRB rearrangement remained unresolved.

Germline CDR1 is GTSNPN and CDR2 is SVGIG (reference sequence). The CDR3 runs to 14 residues. V shed 8 bases and J shed 5 bases, with 19 bases lying between them. Points on this clone: Its matching antigen is unknown.

cDNA synthesis used the whole RNA isolate, giving expressed TCRB sequences. TCRdb keeps only in-frame clones here, not all; method: immunoSEQ multiplex PCR. The table has 300,000 to 350,000 clones, about 14% seen once. Source material: central memory CD4+ T cells from blood. The rearrangement joins TRBV30 to TRBJ2-1, with D perhaps TRBD1 or TRBD2 (6 bases each). The receptor's source is a man aged 25 to 45 in good health. In nucleotides, the CDR3 is TGTGCCCTTCACAGTCGGAGGGGGAACAATGAGCAGTTCTTC. It encodes CALHSRRGNNEQFF.